The table lists the clone carrying this T cell receptor beta chain with many counts. What it binds is unknown. The data derive from a study of response to subunit inactivated influenza vaccine. Study conclusions and caveats: Few additional T cells are recruited per seasonal influenza vaccination, authors suggested.

TCRdb used MiXCR to reprocess the RT-PCR reads, holding one entry per CDR3 protein. The data hold more than 400,000 distinct CDR3 sequences, with approximately 11% observed a single time. Germline V gives CDR1 SQVTM, CDR2 ANQGSEA. The CDR3 consists of 11 residues. The V gene lost 7 bases and the J gene lost 9 bases, with 13 bases spanning the gap. The source material was PBMCs from blood, sampled more than 35 days after vaccination. The chain combines TRBV29-1 with TRBJ2-1; TRBD2 might be the D (5 bases). The clonotype comes from a man aged 45 to 65 who received an inactivated influenza vaccine. CDR3 residues: CSDRAVGEQFF. CDR3 nucleotide sequence: TGCAGCGACAGAGCGGTCGGTGAGCAGTTCTTC.